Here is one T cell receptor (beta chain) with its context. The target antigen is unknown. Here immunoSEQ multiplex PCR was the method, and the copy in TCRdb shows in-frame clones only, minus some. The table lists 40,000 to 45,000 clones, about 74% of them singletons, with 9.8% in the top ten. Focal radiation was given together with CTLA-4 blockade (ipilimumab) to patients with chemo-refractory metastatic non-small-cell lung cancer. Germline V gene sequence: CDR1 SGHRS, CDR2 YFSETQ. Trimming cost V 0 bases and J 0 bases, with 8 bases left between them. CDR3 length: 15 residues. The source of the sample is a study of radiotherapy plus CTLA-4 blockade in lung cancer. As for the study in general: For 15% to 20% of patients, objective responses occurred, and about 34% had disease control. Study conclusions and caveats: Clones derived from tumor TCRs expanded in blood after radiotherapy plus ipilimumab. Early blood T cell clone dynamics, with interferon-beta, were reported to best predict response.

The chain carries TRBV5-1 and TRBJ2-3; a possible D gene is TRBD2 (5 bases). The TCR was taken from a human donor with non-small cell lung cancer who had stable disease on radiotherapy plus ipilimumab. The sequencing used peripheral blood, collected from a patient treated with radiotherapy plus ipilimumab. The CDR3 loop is CASSLGGRSTDTQYF. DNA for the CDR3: TGCGCCAGCAGCTTGGGAGGGAGAAGCACAGATACGCAGTATTTT.